The 26 T cell receptor beta chains presented below share a single source sample, sequenced in a study of cytomegalovirus exposure and HLA in healthy donors. 60 Vbeta and 13 Jbeta primers were used in PCR. This table comes from immunoSEQ multiplex PCR, and its TCRdb copy is limited to in-frame clones, with some not included. The sample features over 150,000 clones, with approximately 0.74% in its top ten. The sequenced material came from PBMCs. These receptors all stem from a boy between 10 and 17 years old in good health and CMV-seronegative.

The chain links TRBV9 to TRBJ1-2; D not resolved. Looked up from germline, CDR1 is SGDLS and CDR2 is YYNGEE. Trimming shortened V by 3 bases and J by 0 bases, and 18 bases separated the two germline ends. This CDR3 region has 17 residues. CDR3 in DNA: TGTGCCAGCAGCGGGCAGCTCGCGGGGATTCCTAACTATGGCTACACCTTC. It codes for CASSGQLAGIPNYGYTF.

This sequence joins TRBV9 and TRBJ2-5; 9 bases match TRBD2. This CDR3 contains 15 residues. V was clipped by 5 bases and J by 4 bases; unmatched bases: 9. Germline V gene data show CDR1 as SGDLS and CDR2 as YYNGEE. DNA for the CDR3: TGTGCCAGCAGTCCGGAGGGGACTAGCCGAGAGACCCAGTACTTC. This encodes CASSPEGTSRETQYF.

V and J are TRBV5-1 and TRBJ2-3, with D tentatively TRBD1 (6 bases). The V gene lost 4 bases and the J gene lost 9 bases, with 24 bases spanning the gap. Germline values: CDR1 SGHRS, CDR2 YFSETQ. This CDR3 contains 16 residues. CDR3 DNA sequence: TGCGCCAGCAGCCCAGCGATATCGACAGGTCAGGGAACGCAGTATTTT. Protein sequence: CASSPAISTGQGTQYF.

The rearrangement links TRBV5-4 to TRBJ2-5; unclear D gene. V was pared by 2 bases and J by 3 bases, with 8 bases between. Germline lookup yields CDR1 SGHNT and CDR2 YYREEE (reference sequence). CDR3 length: 13 amino acids. Here the CDR3 DNA reads TGTGCCAGCAGCTTCGGAGCTGAAGAGACCCAGTACTTC. As protein: CASSFGAEETQYF.

The V call is TRBV27, the J call TRBJ1-2; 7 nucleotides agree with TRBD1. Germline CDR1 MNHEY, CDR2 SMNVEV (reference sequence). Losses at the gene ends were 6 bases for V and 8 bases for J; bases not matched to a gene: 15. The length of the CDR3 is 15 residues. The CDR3 DNA sequence: TGTGCCAGCAGAAACATCAGGGGGTTCGACTGGGGCTACACCTTC. It yields the protein CASRNIRGFDWGYTF.

CDR3 residues: CATSPDRGREKLFF. The CDR3 nucleotides are TGTGCCACCAGCCCAGACAGGGGAAGGGAAAAACTGTTTTTT. V is TRBV15 and J is TRBJ1-4, with 8 bases fitting TRBD1. This CDR3 contains 14 residues. Germline CDR1 reads LNHNV; CDR2 reads YYDKDF (reference sequence). Trimming removed 5 bases from V and 8 bases from J; junction bases left unmatched: 7.

The chain links TRBV5-6 to TRBJ2-3; TRBD2 agrees at 9 bases. V shed 2 bases and J 4 bases; nucleotides not matched to a gene: 5. The CDR3 length is 15 residues. Germline V gives CDR1 SGHDT, CDR2 YYEEEE. The CDR3, as DNA: TGTGCCAGCAGCTTTGGCGGGGGGGCATCAGATACGCAGTATTTT. The encoded protein is CASSFGGGASDTQYF.

V gene TRBV10-1 combines with J gene TRBJ2-7, with a tentative D call TRBD1 (5 bases). Germline CDR1 WNHNN, CDR2 SYGVQD (reference sequence). Trimming shortened V by 2 bases and J by 2 bases, and 16 bases separated the two germline ends. The CDR3 loop spans 16 amino acids. CDR3 in amino acids: CASSETKGHLTYEQYF. As DNA, the CDR3 is TGCGCCAGCAGTGAGACTAAAGGACACCTGACCTACGAGCAGTACTTC.

This rearrangement joins TRBV15 to TRBJ2-3; TRBD1 is a possible D gene (5 bases). V dropped 3 bases and J dropped 1 base, with 11 bases sitting between them. The CDR3 sequence is 15 residues long. The germline gives CDR1 LNHNV, CDR2 YYDKDF (reference sequence). This CDR3 is CATSSGAVRTDTQYF. The CDR3 nucleotides read TGTGCCACCAGCAGTGGGGCGGTACGCACAGATACGCAGTATTTT.

The CDR3 reads CASSPGVQGALQTEAFF. CDR3 sequence (DNA): TGTGCCAGCAGCCCCGGTGTACAGGGGGCGCTGCAAACTGAAGCTTTCTTT. The genes are TRBV5-4 and TRBJ1-1, with 9 bases aligning to TRBD1. CDR3 length equals 17 residues. The germline V gene encodes CDR1 SGHNT and CDR2 YYREEE (reference sequence). J lost 5 bases, V lost 4 bases, and 15 bases had no gene match.

The chain joins TRBV5-1 to TRBJ2-1; TRBD2 matches 7 bases. Germline values: CDR1 SGHRS, CDR2 YFSETQ. J was trimmed by 2 bases and V by 1 base; bases with no gene match: 6. CDR3 length: 16 amino acids. The CDR3 reads CASSLQRGITYNEQFF. CDR3 bases: TGCGCCAGCAGCTTGCAGCGGGGAATCACCTACAATGAGCAGTTCTTC.

In nucleotides, the CDR3 is TGTGCCAGCAGCCCAGCGGGGAGCGGTGGGACCCAGTACTTC. It specifies CASSPAGSGGTQYF. The rearrangement links TRBV7-2 to TRBJ2-5, with 7 bases lining up with TRBD2. V lost 5 bases and J lost 7; bases outside the gene matches: 10. This CDR3 spans 14 amino acids. The V gene's germline CDR1 is SGHTA and CDR2 FQGNSA.

The V call is TRBV7-8, the J call TRBJ1-4; 7 nucleotides match TRBD1. Germline V gene sequence: CDR1 SGHVS, CDR2 FQNEAQ. V lost 5 bases, J lost 8 bases, and 14 bases stayed unmatched. The CDR3 sequence is 16 residues long. CDR3 sequence (DNA): TGTGCCAGCAGCCCCCGTGGTGGAGGGGGCGGAGAAAAACTGTTTTTT. Translated, it gives CASSPRGGGGGEKLFF.

The rearrangement uses TRBV2 and TRBJ2-3; 9 bases match TRBD1. CDR1 and CDR2 (germline): SNHLY, FYNNEI. The junction had 9 bases not matched to a gene; V was cut back by 6 bases and J by 5 bases. The CDR3 consists of 15 residues. The DNA for the CDR3 is TGTGCCAGCAGCGGGACAGGGTTAGGAGGAGATACGCAGTATTTT. Translating it yields CASSGTGLGGDTQYF.

The V gene is TRBV4-3, the J gene TRBJ2-3; D is perhaps TRBD2 (5 bases). The germline CDR1 and CDR2 sequences are LGHNA and YSLEER. There are 14 residues in the CDR3. Trimming took 5 bases from V and 4 from J, leaving 13 bases between them. The DNA for the CDR3 is TGCGCCAGCAGCTTTAGCAGCGGAGCAGATACGCAGTATTTT. Encoded protein: CASSFSSGADTQYF.

The chain recombines TRBV30 with TRBJ1-2; D remains unclear. Trimming left V 1 base short and J 8 bases short, with 17 bases between. CDR1 is GTSNPN, CDR2 SVGIG, per germline (reference sequence). The CDR3 runs 14 residues. CDR3 sequence: CAWSGTERISGYTF. As DNA, the CDR3 is TGTGCCTGGAGTGGGACGGAGCGGATCTCGGGCTACACCTTC.

The rearrangement links TRBV18 to TRBJ2-7; weak D call: TRBD2 (7 bases). This CDR3 has 14 amino acids. With 4 bases removed from V and 10 bases from J, the gap between germline ends came to 20 bases. Germline V gives CDR1 KGHSH, CDR2 LQKENI. The CDR3 DNA reads as TGTGCCAGCTCACTGGGGACTACCGGACAGCCCCAGTACTTC. It yields the protein CASSLGTTGQPQYF.

The rearrangement links TRBV6-5 to TRBJ1-4; 10 bases align to TRBD1. The CDR3 is 13 residues long. Looked up from germline, CDR1 is MNHEY and CDR2 is SVGAGI. After removal of 10 bases from V and 6 bases from J, the junction contained 5 bases not matched to a gene. CDR3 DNA sequence: TGTGCCAACCTCGACAGGGGGCATGAAAAACTGTTTTTT. It codes for CANLDRGHEKLFF.

This rearrangement joins TRBV28 to TRBJ2-1; D unclear. CDR1 is MDHEN and CDR2 is SYDVKM in the germline V gene. Trimming removed 2 bases at V and 5 bases at J, with 13 bases between. CDR3 length: 15 amino acids. This CDR3 is CASSLVQVRNNEQFF. DNA for the CDR3: TGTGCCAGCAGTTTAGTGCAGGTTCGGAACAATGAGCAGTTCTTC. Variable domain in full (rest from reference TRBV28 and TRBJ2-1): DVKVTQSSRYLVKRTGEKVFLECVQDMDHENMFWYRQDPGLGLRLIYFSYDVKMKEKGDIPEGYSVSREKKERFSLILESASTNQTSMYLCASSLVQVRNNEQFFGPGTRLTVL.

This chain connects TRBV19 to TRBJ2-5; D perhaps matches TRBD2 (6 bases). The germline V gene has CDR1 LNHDA and CDR2 SQIVND (reference sequence). The CDR3 covers 15 residues. The germline V and J ends were trimmed by 7 bases and 5 bases, with 20 bases remaining between them. The CDR3 spells CASTAGSPGGETQYF. The CDR3 coding sequence is TGTGCCAGTACCGCGGGGAGCCCCGGAGGGGAGACCCAGTACTTC. Full variable domain (remainder filled in from reference TRBV19 and TRBJ2-5): DGGITQSPKYLFRKEGQNVTLSCEQNLNHDAMYWYRQDPGQGLRLIYYSQIVNDFQKGDIAEGYSVSREKKESFPLTVTSAQKNPTAFYLCASTAGSPGGETQYFGPGTRLLVL.

The chain combines TRBV4-1 with TRBJ1-1; possible D gene TRBD1, 5 bases. The CDR3 has 14 residues. Germline CDR1 is MGHRA and CDR2 is YSYEKL. Trimming removed 4 bases at V and 5 bases at J, with 14 bases between. The CDR3 sequence: CASSLLGARTEAFF. The DNA of the CDR3 is TGCGCCAGCAGCCTCCTAGGGGCCCGGACTGAAGCTTTCTTT.

The CDR3 loop is CASSLVEVTDTQYF. The CDR3 nucleotides read TGTGCCAGCAGCTTAGTGGAGGTCACAGATACGCAGTATTTT. The chain uses TRBV13 and TRBJ2-3, with a possible D match to TRBD2 (5 bases). V lost 1 base and J 2 bases, leaving 7 bases between the germline ends. CDR3 size: 14 residues. CDR1 and CDR2 (germline): PRHDT, FYEKMQ (reference sequence).

The chain employs TRBV28 and TRBJ2-1; weak D call: TRBD2 (6 bases). Germline assignment: CDR1 MDHEN and CDR2 SYDVKM. Trimming removed 2 bases at V and 4 bases at J, with 6 bases between. The CDR3 is 13 residues long. CDR3 sequence (DNA): TGTGCCAGCAGTTTAGGGGGGTACAATGAGCAGTTCTTC. Its protein product is CASSLGGYNEQFF.

The rearrangement links TRBV2 to TRBJ1-2, with 9 positions matching TRBD1. The V gene's germline CDR1 is SNHLY and CDR2 FYNNEI. The CDR3 contains 14 residues. Germline trimming cut 6 bases from V and 8 bases from J; bases unmatched to any gene: 10. The chain's CDR3 is CASRRTGAVGGYTF. CDR3 coding DNA: TGTGCCAGCAGAAGGACAGGGGCCGTCGGAGGCTACACCTTC. The full variable domain, in which reference TRBV2 and TRBJ1-2 provide the parts outside the CDR3, is EPEVTQTPSHQVTQMGQEVILRCVPISNHLYFYWYRQILGQKVEFLVSFYNNEISEKSEIFDDQFSVERPDGSNFTLKIRSTKLEDSAMYFCASRRTGAVGGYTFGSGTRLTVV.

The chain links TRBV7-2 to TRBJ2-2; the match to TRBD2 covers 10 bases. Germline V CDR1 and CDR2: SGHTA, FQGNSA. The CDR3 sequence is 16 residues long. V shed 1 base, J shed 6 bases, and the junction held 5 bases outside the gene matches. CDR3 nucleotides: TGTGCCAGCAGCTTAGTGGCTAGCGGGGGTGCCGGGGAGCTGTTTTTT. It yields the protein CASSLVASGGAGELFF.

The chain is built from TRBV27 and TRBJ2-1, with 10 positions matching TRBD2. Looked up from germline, CDR1 is MNHEY and CDR2 is SMNVEV (reference sequence). V dropped 7 bases and J dropped 8; count of bases not matched to a gene: 8. The length of the CDR3 is 14 residues. CDR3 in amino acids: CASNRLAGVDEQFF. The DNA of the CDR3 is TGTGCCAGCAACCGGCTAGCGGGGGTTGATGAGCAGTTCTTC.